The 12 T cell receptor beta chains below come from one sample, sequenced in a study of radiation and T cells in renal cell carcinoma. Produced via immunoSEQ multiplex PCR; TCRdb's table is partial and in-frame only. The table has roughly 60,000 clones, 70% to 80% seen once. As to time point: blood 2 weeks post-SBRT. Treatment: 15 Gy SBRT to primary tumor, nephrectomy 4 weeks later. The sequencing used blood, collected from a patient whose treatment included radiotherapy and nephrectomy. The origin of the receptors is a man in his 60s with renal cell carcinoma.

The chain recombines TRBV20-1 with TRBJ2-1; 8 nucleotides match TRBD2. The V and J ends lost 1 base and 10 bases, in that order; junction bases with no gene match: 0. This CDR3 is built from 11 residues. The germline gives CDR1 DFQATT, CDR2 SNEGSKA (reference sequence). The DNA for the CDR3 is TGCAGTGCTAGAGCGGGAGGGGAGCAGTTCTTC. It yields the protein CSARAGGEQFF.

V usage is TRBV13 and J usage is TRBJ2-3, with no clear D. The CDR3 is 15 residues long. Germline CDR1 is PRHDT and CDR2 is FYEKMQ (reference sequence). V was cut by 5 bases and J by 0 bases, with 12 bases left in between. CDR3 amino acids: CASSKVPQSTDTQYF. The CDR3, as DNA: TGTGCCAGCAGCAAGGTCCCTCAAAGCACAGATACGCAGTATTTT. The variable domain in full, completed from reference TRBV13 and TRBJ2-3, reads AAGVIQSPRHLIKEKRETATLKCYPIPRHDTVYWYQQGPGQDPQFLISFYEKMQSDKGSIPDRFSAQQFSDYHSELNMSSLELGDSALYFCASSKVPQSTDTQYFGPGTRLTVL.

V and J are TRBV28 and TRBJ2-4; D may be TRBD2 (6 bases). The CDR3 is 15 amino acids. Looked up from germline, CDR1 is MDHEN and CDR2 is SYDVKM. V was shortened by 3 bases and J by 6 bases, with 15 bases between the two germline ends. The CDR3 region is CASSFGGIRINIQYF. The CDR3 region has the DNA TGTGCCAGCAGTTTCGGCGGGATCAGAATAAACATTCAGTACTTC.

The rearrangement links TRBV10-3 to TRBJ2-7; 7 bases match TRBD2. The germline V gene encodes CDR1 ENHRY and CDR2 SYGVKD. V trimming: 4 bases; J trimming: 4 bases; junction bases outside the gene matches: 10. The CDR3 has 15 amino acids. The CDR3: CAISGGVGDYYEQYF. As DNA, the CDR3 is TGTGCCATCAGTGGGGGCGTGGGGGACTATTACGAGCAGTACTTC.

The chain is built from TRBV27 and TRBJ1-5, with D perhaps matching TRBD1 (5 bases). CDR3 length equals 14 residues. Trimming left V 8 bases short and J 7 bases short, with 18 bases between. Germline V lookup: CDR1 MNHEY, CDR2 SMNVEV (reference sequence). The CDR3 coding sequence is TGTGCCAGCCGGGAGGGGATTGCGGTGCAGCCCCAGCATTTT. Encoded protein: CASREGIAVQPQHF.

This chain connects TRBV7-6 to TRBJ1-3; D unclear. The germline gives CDR1 SGHVS, CDR2 FNYEAQ. The ends were cut back, 5 bases at V and 0 bases at J, with 8 bases in the middle. The CDR3 runs to 14 residues. The DNA for the CDR3 is TGTGCCAGCAGCAAGACAAACTCTGGAAACACCATATATTTT. Translated, it gives CASSKTNSGNTIYF.

By sample fraction, this clone is medium-sized. CDR3 residues: CASSLGAGGNEQFF. The CDR3 DNA reads as TGTGCCAGCAGTTTAGGGGCGGGAGGCAATGAGCAGTTCTTC. This chain joins TRBV27 and TRBJ2-1, with 8 bases identical to TRBD2. The J segment lost 6 bases and the V segment lost 2 bases, leaving 3 bases of the junction unmatched. CDR3 length equals 14 residues. The germline V gene encodes CDR1 MNHEY and CDR2 SMNVEV (reference sequence).

This clone was seen only once. V usage is TRBV11-3 and J usage is TRBJ2-5; 7 bases are shared with TRBD1. Germline CDR1 SGHNT, CDR2 YENEEA. Trimming cost V 4 bases and J 2 bases; bases outside gene matches: 7. The CDR3 length is 15 residues. The CDR3, as DNA: TGTGCCAGCAGCTCCCCGACAGGGCTGCAAGAGACCCAGTACTTC. This translates into CASSSPTGLQETQYF.

The CDR3 nucleotides are TGCGCCAGCAGCCCCGAGGGGCGGGGGGGATACAATGAGCAGTTCTTC. Translating it yields CASSPEGRGGYNEQFF. J is TRBJ2-1 and V is TRBV5-1, with 9 bases aligning to TRBD2. J lost 4 bases, V lost 4 bases, and 9 bases had no gene match. This CDR3 is built from 16 residues. From germline, CDR1 is SGHRS and CDR2 YFSETQ.

The V and J genes are TRBV7-9 and TRBJ2-3; D uncertain. There are 11 residues in the CDR3. Germline loops: CDR1 SEHNR, CDR2 FQNEAQ (reference sequence). Trimming pared 2 bases from V and 11 bases from J, leaving 8 bases between. The CDR3 region has the DNA TGTGCCAGCAGCTTAAGCGAGGAGCAGTATTTT. The encoded protein is CASSLSEEQYF.

The chain has TRBV7-2 and TRBJ2-1; 7 nucleotides agree with TRBD2. Trimming cost V 5 bases and J 8 bases; bases outside gene matches: 3. Germline V gene sequence: CDR1 SGHTA, CDR2 FQGNSA. The CDR3 sequence is 12 residues long. This CDR3 reads CASSRGLDEQFF. DNA for the CDR3: TGTGCCAGCAGCCGTGGACTAGATGAGCAGTTCTTC.

The J gene is TRBJ2-3, the V gene TRBV19; 11 positions agree with TRBD2. CDR3 length: 16 residues. The ends lost 5 bases at V and 2 bases at J; junction bases unmatched: 6. CDR1 and CDR2 from the germline V gene are LNHDA and SQIVND (reference sequence). CDR3 bases: TGTGCCAGTAGTCGGATAGCGGGAGGGGACACAGATACGCAGTATTTT. It is translated as CASSRIAGGDTDTQYF.